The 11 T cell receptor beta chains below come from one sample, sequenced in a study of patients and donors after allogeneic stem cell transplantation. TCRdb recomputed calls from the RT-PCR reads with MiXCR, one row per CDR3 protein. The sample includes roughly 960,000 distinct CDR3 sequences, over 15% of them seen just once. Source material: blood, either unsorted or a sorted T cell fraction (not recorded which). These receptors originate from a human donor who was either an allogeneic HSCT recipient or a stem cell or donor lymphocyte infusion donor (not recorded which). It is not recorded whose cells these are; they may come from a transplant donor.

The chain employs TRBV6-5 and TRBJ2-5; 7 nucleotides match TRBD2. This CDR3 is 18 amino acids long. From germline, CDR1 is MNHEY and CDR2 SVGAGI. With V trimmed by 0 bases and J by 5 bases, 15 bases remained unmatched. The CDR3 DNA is TGTGCCAGCAGTTACTCGTACAAAGGCCGGCGGGAGAATGAGACCCAGTACTTC. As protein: CASSYSYKGRRENETQYF.

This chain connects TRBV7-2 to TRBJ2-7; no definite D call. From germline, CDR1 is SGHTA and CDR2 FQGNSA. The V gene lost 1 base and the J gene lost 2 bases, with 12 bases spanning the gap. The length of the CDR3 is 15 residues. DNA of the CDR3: TGTGCCAGCAGCTTAGAGGTTATCAGCACCTACGAGCAGTACTTC. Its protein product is CASSLEVISTYEQYF.

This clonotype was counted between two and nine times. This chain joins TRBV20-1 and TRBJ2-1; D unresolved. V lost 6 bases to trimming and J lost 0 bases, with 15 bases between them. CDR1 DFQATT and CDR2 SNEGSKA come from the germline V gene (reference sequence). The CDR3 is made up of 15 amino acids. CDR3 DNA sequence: TGCAGTGCGCTTCATGGTGGGTTCTCCTACAATGAGCAGTTCTTC. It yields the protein CSALHGGFSYNEQFF.

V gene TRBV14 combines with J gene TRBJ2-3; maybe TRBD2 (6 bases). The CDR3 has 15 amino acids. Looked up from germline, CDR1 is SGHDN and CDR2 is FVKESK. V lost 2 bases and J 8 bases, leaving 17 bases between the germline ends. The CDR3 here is CASSQRGTLLVTQYF. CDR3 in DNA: TGTGCCAGCAGCCAACGCGGGACCCTGCTGGTTACGCAGTATTTT.

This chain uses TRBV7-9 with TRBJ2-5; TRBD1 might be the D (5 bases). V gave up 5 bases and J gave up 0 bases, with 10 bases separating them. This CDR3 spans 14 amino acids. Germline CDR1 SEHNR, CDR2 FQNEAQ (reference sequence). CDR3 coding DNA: TGTGCCAGCAGCCCACAGGTGTACCAAGAGACCCAGTACTTC. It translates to CASSPQVYQETQYF.

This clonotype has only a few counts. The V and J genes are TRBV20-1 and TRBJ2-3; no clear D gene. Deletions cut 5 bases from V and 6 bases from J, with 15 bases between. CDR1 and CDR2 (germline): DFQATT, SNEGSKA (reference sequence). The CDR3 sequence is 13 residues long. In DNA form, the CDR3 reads TGCAGTGCTCCGCGTGCTCCCTTCGATACGCAGTATTTT. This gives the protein CSAPRAPFDTQYF.

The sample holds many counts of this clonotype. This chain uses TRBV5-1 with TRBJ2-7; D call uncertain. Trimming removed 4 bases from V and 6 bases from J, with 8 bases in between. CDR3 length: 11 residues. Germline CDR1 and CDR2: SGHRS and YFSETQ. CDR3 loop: CASSDLGEQYF. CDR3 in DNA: TGCGCCAGCAGCGATCTAGGCGAGCAGTACTTC.

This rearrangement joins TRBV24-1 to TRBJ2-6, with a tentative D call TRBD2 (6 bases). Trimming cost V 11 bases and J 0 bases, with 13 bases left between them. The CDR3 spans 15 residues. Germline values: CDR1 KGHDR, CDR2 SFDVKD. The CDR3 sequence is CAIGRENSGANVLTF. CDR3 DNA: TGTGCCATCGGACGGGAGAACTCTGGGGCCAACGTCCTGACTTTC.

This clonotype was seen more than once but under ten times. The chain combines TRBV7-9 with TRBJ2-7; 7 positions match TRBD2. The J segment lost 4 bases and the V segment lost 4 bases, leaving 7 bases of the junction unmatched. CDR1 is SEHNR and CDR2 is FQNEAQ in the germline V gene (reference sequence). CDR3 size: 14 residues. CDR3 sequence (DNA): TGTGCCAGCAGCTCCGGGACTACCCAATACGAGCAGTACTTC. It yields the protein CASSSGTTQYEQYF.

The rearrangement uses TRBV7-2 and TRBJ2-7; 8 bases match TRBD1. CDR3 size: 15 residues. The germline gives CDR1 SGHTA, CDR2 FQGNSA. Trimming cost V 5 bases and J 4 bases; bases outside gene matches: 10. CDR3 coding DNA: TGTGCCAGCAGCCGACAGACCACAGGGGGTTACGAGCAGTACTTC. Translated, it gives CASSRQTTGGYEQYF.

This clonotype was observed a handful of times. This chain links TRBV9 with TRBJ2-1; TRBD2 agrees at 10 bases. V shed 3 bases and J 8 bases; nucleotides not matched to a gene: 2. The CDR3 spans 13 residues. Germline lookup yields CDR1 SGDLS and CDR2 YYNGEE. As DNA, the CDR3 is TGTGCCAGCAGCGCGCTAGCGGGGGATGAGCAGTTCTTC. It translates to CASSALAGDEQFF.